The 3 T cell receptor beta chains presented below share a single source sample, sequenced in a study of blood T cell repertoires in COVID-19. Some clones are missing from TCRdb's copy, which holds only in-frame ones; the method was immunoSEQ multiplex PCR. The data show 45,000 to 50,000 clones, 88% seen once. The specimen sequenced was peripheral blood. Source of these receptors: a man aged 45 to 65 with active COVID-19.

The chain couples TRBV15 to TRBJ2-1; the match to TRBD2 covers 7 bases. V was clipped by 8 bases and J by 6 bases; unmatched bases: 10. The CDR3 covers 14 residues. Germline loops: CDR1 LNHNV, CDR2 YYDKDF (reference sequence). CDR3 nucleotide sequence: TGTGCCACCGGAGCGGGGCTGAAAACCAATGAGCAGTTCTTC. It is translated as CATGAGLKTNEQFF. The full variable domain, completed using reference TRBV15 and TRBJ2-1, is DAMVIQNPRYQVTQFGKPVTLSCSQTLNHNVMYWYQQKSSQAPKLLFHYYDKDFNNEADTPDNFQSRRPNTSFCFLDIRSPGLGDTAMYLCATGAGLKTNEQFFGPGTRLTVL.

The chain links TRBV3-1 (or the pseudogene TRBV3-2) to TRBJ2-5, with 13 positions matching TRBD2. CDR1 LGHDT and CDR2 YNNKEL come from the germline V gene (reference sequence). V dropped 1 base and J dropped 5; count of bases not matched to a gene: 4. This CDR3 contains 16 residues. Here the CDR3 DNA reads TGTGCCAGCAGCCAAGGTGGGACTAGCGGGGCTGAGACCCAGTACTTC. Its protein product is CASSQGGTSGAETQYF.

The V gene is TRBV2, the J gene TRBJ2-1, with 11 bases identical to TRBD2. With 4 bases clipped from V and 7 bases from J, the junction kept 3 bases outside the gene matches. The V gene's germline CDR1 is SNHLY and CDR2 FYNNEI. CDR3 length: 14 amino acids. CDR3 bases: TGTGCCAGCAGTGGACTAGCGGGAAGGAATGAGCAGTTCTTC. Translating gives CASSGLAGRNEQFF.